These 4 T cell receptor beta chains were all obtained from the same sample, sequenced in a study of CD8 T cells in Susac syndrome. RNA totalling roughly 0.45 to 1 ug underwent reverse transcription with random hexamers. TCRdb ran MiXCR on the immunoSEQ multiplex PCR reads and lists one entry per CDR3 protein. The data show approximately 80,000 distinct CDR3 sequences, with around 94% seen just once and about 0.5% held by the top ten. Sequences were obtained from CD8+ T cells from PBMCs. Receptor source: a human donor with Susac syndrome.

The chain combines TRBV29-1 with TRBJ2-1, with D possibly TRBD1 on 6 matching bases. The CDR3 totals 17 residues. Looked up from germline, CDR1 is SQVTM and CDR2 is ANQGSEA. Trimming removed 4 bases at V and 8 bases at J, with 27 bases between. CDR3 sequence: CSVAGAFTGHPSDEQFF. CDR3 bases: TGCAGCGTTGCAGGAGCCTTTACAGGGCATCCAAGCGATGAGCAGTTCTTC.

The chain joins TRBV9 to TRBJ2-1; TRBD2 matches 8 bases. J gave up 9 bases and V 0 bases, and 5 bases lay outside the gene matches. The CDR3 consists of 14 residues. Germline V gives CDR1 SGDLS, CDR2 YYNGEE. CDR3 residues: CASSVGRGATEQFF. CDR3 DNA sequence: TGTGCCAGCAGCGTAGGGCGGGGGGCCACTGAGCAGTTCTTC.

V usage is TRBV2 and J usage is TRBJ2-7; 13 nucleotides align to TRBD2. J lost 2 bases, V lost 6 bases, and 7 bases had no gene match. This CDR3 is built from 16 residues. Germline V CDR1 and CDR2: SNHLY, FYNNEI. CDR3 nucleotide sequence: TGTGCCAGCAGCGAGACTAGCGGGGGGCCTACCTACGAGCAGTACTTC. It encodes CASSETSGGPTYEQYF. Supplemented by reference TRBV2 and TRBJ2-7, the full variable domain reads EPEVTQTPSHQVTQMGQEVILRCVPISNHLYFYWYRQILGQKVEFLVSFYNNEISEKSEIFDDQFSVERPDGSNFTLKIRSTKLEDSAMYFCASSETSGGPTYEQYFGPGTRLTVT.

This clonotype was recorded once. J is TRBJ2-2 and V is TRBV11-2, with a tentative D call TRBD2 (5 bases). The ends were cut back, 8 bases at V and 7 bases at J, with 17 bases in the middle. From germline, CDR1 is SGHAT and CDR2 FQNNGV. CDR3 size: 14 residues. The chain's CDR3 is CASLPGPSGGELFF. In DNA form, the CDR3 reads TGTGCCAGCCTACCCGGGCCCAGCGGCGGGGAGCTGTTTTTT.